A single sample gave rise to the 32 T cell receptor beta chains below, sequenced in a study of T cell responses to AZD1222 COVID-19 vaccine. TCRdb's copy holds only in-frame clones and misses some; the assay was immunoSEQ multiplex PCR. The table includes more than 110,000 clones, over 85% detected once. Material: peripheral blood, obtained on day 0 of AZD1222 vaccination. Source of these receptors: an adult in good health.

The rearrangement joins TRBV10-3 to TRBJ1-1, with D uncertain. CDR1 is ENHRY, CDR2 SYGVKD, per germline. V lost 0 bases to trimming and J lost 6 bases, with 8 bases between them. The CDR3 extends over 13 amino acids. CDR3 amino acids: CAISESGKPEAFF. The CDR3 nucleotides read TGTGCCATCAGTGAGTCGGGTAAACCTGAAGCTTTCTTT.

The chain employs TRBV15 and TRBJ2-7; 7 positions match TRBD1. The CDR3 spans 15 residues. The V and J ends lost 0 bases and 2 bases, in that order; junction bases with no gene match: 4. Germline V gene sequence: CDR1 LNHNV, CDR2 YYDKDF (reference sequence). In DNA form, the CDR3 reads TGTGCCACCAGCAGAGATCGGGACAGAGCCTACGAGCAGTACTTC. Residues: CATSRDRDRAYEQYF.

Here the CDR3 reads CASRGGTNTGELFF. Here the CDR3 DNA reads TGTGCCAGTCGGGGAGGGACGAACACCGGGGAGCTGTTTTTT. The chain is built from TRBV28 and TRBJ2-2, with 7 bases lining up with TRBD2. This CDR3 region has 14 residues. V was clipped by 9 bases and J by 0 bases; unmatched bases: 4. Looked up from germline, CDR1 is MDHEN and CDR2 is SYDVKM. The whole variable domain, filled in from reference TRBV28 and TRBJ2-2, reads DVKVTQSSRYLVKRTGEKVFLECVQDMDHENMFWYRQDPGLGLRLIYFSYDVKMKEKGDIPEGYSVSREKKERFSLILESASTNQTSMYLCASRGGTNTGELFFGEGSRLTVL.

The genes are TRBV7-9 and TRBJ2-5, with D perhaps assigned TRBD1 or TRBD2 (5 bases each). The germline V gene has CDR1 SEHNR and CDR2 FQNEAQ (reference sequence). This CDR3 region has 14 residues. V was pared by 1 base and J by 3 bases, with 9 bases between. The CDR3 nucleotides read TGTGCCAGCAGCTTAGGGGGGTCCGAAGAGACCCAGTACTTC. Translation: CASSLGGSEETQYF.

The V call is TRBV25-1, the J call TRBJ2-7; no reliable D call. The germline V gene encodes CDR1 MGHDK and CDR2 SYGVNS. This CDR3 region has 15 residues. Trimming took off 4 bases at V and 3 bases at J, with 16 bases between the two ends. The CDR3 DNA is TGTGCCAGCAGTGGAAAGGGTAGTGGGGACTACGAGCAGTACTTC. The encoded protein is CASSGKGSGDYEQYF.

In DNA, the CDR3 is TGTGCCACCCGAACAGGGGACTCGGATCAGCCCCAGCATTTT. Amino acid sequence: CATRTGDSDQPQHF. The chain combines TRBV24-1 with TRBJ1-5; TRBD1 matches at 7 bases. The CDR3 has 14 residues. Germline trimming cut 9 bases from V and 5 bases from J; bases unmatched to any gene: 9. Germline V lookup: CDR1 KGHDR, CDR2 SFDVKD.

The sample holds one count of this clone. The rearrangement links TRBV5-1 to TRBJ2-1, with D perhaps TRBD2 (6 bases). The CDR3 consists of 13 residues. Trimming removed 5 bases at V and 3 bases at J, with 9 bases between. CDR1 and CDR2 from the germline V gene are SGHRS and YFSETQ. CDR3 in DNA: TGCGCCAGCAGGGCTAGCGACTACAATGAGCAGTTCTTC. Amino acid sequence: CASRASDYNEQFF. Full variable domain (missing parts from reference TRBV5-1 and TRBJ2-1): KAGVTQTPRYLIKTRGQQVTLSCSPISGHRSVSWYQQTPGQGLQFLFEYFSETQRNKGNFPGRFSGRQFSNSRSEMNVSTLELGDSALYLCASRASDYNEQFFGPGTRLTVL.

The chain links TRBV6-4 to TRBJ1-1, with D tentatively TRBD1 (6 bases). The CDR3 length is 13 residues. CDR1 and CDR2 from the germline V gene are MRHNA and SNTAGT. V was clipped by 9 bases and J by 1 base, with 12 bases between them. CDR3 residues: CASMRQANTEAFF. The DNA of the CDR3 is TGTGCCAGTATGAGACAGGCGAACACTGAAGCTTTCTTT.

This chain uses TRBV4-2 with TRBJ1-2; no firm D call. Trimming took 0 bases from V and 2 from J, leaving 10 bases between them. The germline CDR1 and CDR2 sequences are LGHNA and YNFKEQ. The CDR3 totals 15 residues. This CDR3 is CASSQDMTDNYGYTF. Written as DNA, the CDR3 is TGTGCCAGCAGCCAAGATATGACTGACAACTATGGCTACACCTTC.

This clone has only one observation. This sequence joins TRBV9 and TRBJ1-2; D uncertain. V was trimmed by 0 bases and J by 5 bases, leaving 5 bases between them. The CDR3 is 12 amino acids. Germline values: CDR1 SGDLS, CDR2 YYNGEE. Here the CDR3 DNA reads TGTGCCAGCAGCGTAGGTGATTATGGCTACACCTTC. Translated, it gives CASSVGDYGYTF.

V and J are TRBV10-3 and TRBJ2-7, with D uncertain. Looked up from germline, CDR1 is ENHRY and CDR2 is SYGVKD. V lost 11 bases and J lost 1, with 21 bases in between. CDR3 length: 15 amino acids. In nucleotides, the CDR3 is TGTGCCGTTAAAGGGCCCAAGCAGGCATCCTACGAGCAGTACTTC. This sequence encodes CAVKGPKQASYEQYF.

The chain employs TRBV11-3 and TRBJ2-2, with 9 bases that match TRBD2. Germline V gene lookup returns CDR1 SGHNT and CDR2 YENEEA. Germline trimming cut 0 bases from V and 5 bases from J; bases unmatched to any gene: 4. The CDR3 is 16 amino acids. The CDR3 here is CASSLDSGRTTGELFF. The CDR3 coding sequence is TGTGCCAGCAGCTTAGATAGCGGGAGAACGACCGGGGAGCTGTTTTTT.

The J gene is TRBJ1-3, the V gene TRBV9; the D is unclear. Germline CDR1 is SGDLS and CDR2 is YYNGEE. Trimming took 4 bases from V and 1 from J, leaving 12 bases between them. The CDR3 is made up of 15 amino acids. CDR3 in DNA: TGTGCCAGCAGCACCCTGAGTCGTTCTGGAAACACCATATATTTT. This codes for CASSTLSRSGNTIYF.

The chain couples TRBV5-6 to TRBJ2-7; D may be TRBD1 (6 bases). The germline V gene has CDR1 SGHDT and CDR2 YYEEEE. Deletions cut 5 bases from V and 0 bases from J, with 9 bases between. The CDR3 has 13 amino acids. The CDR3 reads CASSDRSSYEQYF. The DNA for the CDR3 is TGTGCCAGCAGTGACAGGAGCTCCTACGAGCAGTACTTC.

The V and J genes are TRBV7-8 and TRBJ1-3; TRBD1 is a possible D gene (6 bases). The germline V gene has CDR1 SGHVS and CDR2 FQNEAQ. The CDR3 sequence is 14 residues long. The V and J ends lost 4 bases and 4 bases respectively, with 11 bases between them. The CDR3 sequence: CASSSTGIGNTIYF. The CDR3 nucleotides read TGTGCCAGCAGCTCCACAGGGATCGGAAACACCATATATTTT.

The V and J genes are TRBV7-9 and TRBJ2-7, with 9 positions matching TRBD2. CDR3 length: 16 residues. V shed 3 bases and J 3 bases; nucleotides not matched to a gene: 9. The germline CDR1 and CDR2 sequences are SEHNR and FQNEAQ (reference sequence). The CDR3 loop reads CASSFTTSGSHYEQYF. The DNA for the CDR3 is TGTGCCAGCAGCTTCACGACTAGCGGCAGCCACTACGAGCAGTACTTC.

This sequence joins TRBV6-5 and TRBJ1-1, with D hard to call. V was clipped by 5 bases and J by 4 bases, with 14 bases between them. Germline V gene sequence: CDR1 MNHEY, CDR2 SVGAGI. The CDR3 length is 14 residues. CDR3 bases: TGTGCCAGCAGTCGAGAGAACAAGGGCACTGAAGCTTTCTTT. Protein sequence: CASSRENKGTEAFF.

This clone was observed a single time. This chain uses TRBV28 with TRBJ1-1, with 7 nucleotides matching TRBD1. The germline V gene encodes CDR1 MDHEN and CDR2 SYDVKM. V gave up 5 bases and J gave up 7 bases; unmatched junction bases: 13. The CDR3 sequence is 15 residues long. The CDR3 loop is CASSRYLTGRDEAFF. CDR3 sequence (DNA): TGTGCCAGCAGTCGCTACCTGACAGGGCGAGATGAAGCTTTCTTT.

The rearrangement joins TRBV2 to TRBJ2-1; D is uncertain. The CDR3 loop spans 13 amino acids. Per the germline V gene, CDR1 is SNHLY and CDR2 is FYNNEI. Trimming removed 3 bases from V and 3 bases from J, with 6 bases in between. For the CDR3, the DNA is TGTGCCAGCAGTGATTTCCTCTACAATGAGCAGTTCTTC. Its protein is CASSDFLYNEQFF.

The chain links TRBV24-1 to TRBJ2-1; D is tentatively TRBD1 or TRBD2 (5 bases each). This CDR3 has 16 amino acids. The germline CDR1 and CDR2 sequences are KGHDR and SFDVKD. V lost 2 bases and J lost 6, with 16 bases in between. Here the CDR3 reads CATSDSGTPRVNEQFF. The CDR3 DNA follows: TGTGCCACCAGTGATTCCGGGACCCCGAGGGTCAATGAGCAGTTCTTC.

The genes are TRBV6-5 and TRBJ1-6; D gene ambiguous. CDR1 and CDR2 (germline): MNHEY, SVGAGI. Trimming left V 7 bases short and J 7 bases short, with 17 bases between. The length of the CDR3 is 15 residues. CDR3 in amino acids: CASNLGNRGNSPLHF. CDR3 nucleotide sequence: TGTGCCAGCAATTTGGGCAACAGAGGGAATTCACCCCTCCACTTT.

The gene calls are TRBV12-3 or TRBV12-4 and TRBJ2-7, with TRBD2 matching 10 bases. The CDR3 loop spans 13 amino acids. V lost 7 bases to trimming and J lost 3 bases; unmatched junction nucleotides: 3. The CDR3 sequence: CASNLAGDYEQYF. Written as DNA, the CDR3 is TGTGCCAGCAATCTAGCGGGGGACTACGAGCAGTACTTC.

V gene TRBV11-2 combines with J gene TRBJ2-3; 10 bases line up with TRBD2. Germline V gene lookup returns CDR1 SGHAT and CDR2 FQNNGV. With V trimmed by 4 bases and J by 2 bases, 6 bases remained unmatched. The CDR3 extends over 16 amino acids. DNA for the CDR3: TGTGCCAGCAGCTCACTCCTAGCGGGGGACACAGATACGCAGTATTTT. Its protein is CASSSLLAGDTDTQYF.

The rearrangement links TRBV7-2 to TRBJ2-1; a weak D match, TRBD2 (6 bases). CDR1 SGHTA and CDR2 FQGNSA come from the germline V gene. There are 15 residues in the CDR3. Trimming stripped 2 bases from V and 5 bases from J, with 13 bases between. CDR3 sequence reads: CASSLFPGEHNEQFF. CDR3 sequence (DNA): TGTGCCAGCAGCTTATTCCCGGGGGAGCACAATGAGCAGTTCTTC.

This chain joins TRBV5-4 and TRBJ2-5; D remains ambiguous. CDR3 length: 13 amino acids. V lost 2 bases and J 5 bases, leaving 10 bases between the germline ends. Germline CDR1 SGHNT, CDR2 YYREEE (reference sequence). The CDR3 DNA reads as TGTGCCAGCAGCTTTGGCCTCTCGGAGACCCAGTACTTC. Amino acid sequence: CASSFGLSETQYF. The whole variable domain, filled in from reference TRBV5-4 and TRBJ2-5, reads ETGVTQSPTHLIKTRGQQVTLRCSSQSGHNTVSWYQQALGQGPQFIFQYYREEENGRGNFPPRFSGLQFPNYSSELNVNALELDDSALYLCASSFGLSETQYFGPGTRLLVL.

The chain employs TRBV19 and TRBJ1-5; unclear D gene. Germline V lookup: CDR1 LNHDA, CDR2 SQIVND (reference sequence). This CDR3 has 16 amino acids. The V and J ends lost 1 base and 0 bases respectively, with 10 bases between them. The CDR3 nucleotides read TGTGCCAGTAGTATAGTCACGGGGTATAGCAATCAGCCCCAGCATTTT. This sequence encodes CASSIVTGYSNQPQHF.

The chain carries TRBV7-8 and TRBJ1-5; D is undetermined. The CDR3 contains 12 residues. Germline CDR1 SGHVS, CDR2 FQNEAQ. Trimming shortened V by 3 bases and J by 5 bases, and 5 bases separated the two germline ends. The CDR3 loop is CASSFQDQPQHF. The CDR3 nucleotides are TGTGCCAGCAGCTTTCAGGATCAGCCCCAGCATTTT.

The table lists this clone with a few counts. The CDR3 loop reads CASSLWGGSWETQYF. The CDR3 nucleotides are TGTGCCAGCAGCTTGTGGGGCGGGTCCTGGGAGACCCAGTACTTC. The chain recombines TRBV5-5 with TRBJ2-5; TRBD1 or TRBD2 may be the D gene (5 bases each). Deletions cut 1 base from V and 5 bases from J, with 15 bases between. Germline CDR1 and CDR2: SGHKS and YYEKEE (reference sequence). The CDR3 contains 15 residues.

The rearrangement links TRBV2 to TRBJ2-3, with 7 bases aligning to TRBD2. CDR1 and CDR2 from the germline V gene are SNHLY and FYNNEI. J was trimmed by 0 bases and V by 4 bases; bases with no gene match: 10. The CDR3 runs to 17 residues. CDR3 DNA sequence: TGTGCCAGCAGTGCGGCTAGCGGTTGGCCTAGCACAGATACGCAGTATTTT. Its translation: CASSAASGWPSTDTQYF.

Here the CDR3 DNA reads TGTGCCAGCAGCAGAGGGGGAGGGACTGAAGCTTTCTTT. The encoded protein is CASSRGGGTEAFF. J is TRBJ1-1 and V is TRBV7-9, with D perhaps TRBD1 (6 bases). The CDR3 loop spans 13 amino acids. V was shortened by 5 bases and J by 5 bases, with 12 bases between the two germline ends. The germline V gene has CDR1 SEHNR and CDR2 FQNEAQ (reference sequence).

The V gene is TRBV19, the J gene TRBJ1-1; 7 bases are shared with TRBD1. Germline V gives CDR1 LNHDA, CDR2 SQIVND (reference sequence). After removal of 4 bases from V and 1 base from J, the junction contained 12 bases not matched to a gene. This CDR3 contains 17 residues. CDR3 sequence (DNA): TGTGCCAGTAGTAGCCCCGGACAGGCCGAAGGGAACACTGAAGCTTTCTTT. Amino acid sequence: CASSSPGQAEGNTEAFF. The full variable domain, rest sourced from reference TRBV19 and TRBJ1-1, is DGGITQSPKYLFRKEGQNVTLSCEQNLNHDAMYWYRQDPGQGLRLIYYSQIVNDFQKGDIAEGYSVSREKKESFPLTVTSAQKNPTAFYLCASSSPGQAEGNTEAFFGQGTRLTVV.

The chain has TRBV28 and TRBJ2-7, with a possible D match to TRBD1 (5 bases). Germline V lookup: CDR1 MDHEN, CDR2 SYDVKM. The CDR3 has 15 residues. V lost 7 bases, J lost 0 bases, and 16 bases lay in between. For the CDR3, the DNA is TGTGCCAGCACTTGGGGCAGCGAGAGCTCCTACGAGCAGTACTTC. It encodes CASTWGSESSYEQYF.